These 9 T cell receptor beta chains were sequenced from one sample in a study of blood T cells in healthy people across ages. Primers used in a second PCR of about 7 to 12 cycles were a sample-barcoded 5' primer and a J-beta primer mix. Via MiXCR, TCRdb re-called the 5' RACE reads, giving one row per CDR3 protein. Of approximately 850,000 distinct CDR3 sequences listed, around 45% are singletons. The sequencing sample was made of blood. The source is a man in his sixties in good health.

This clonotype was detected a few times. This sequence joins TRBV5-1 and TRBJ1-1, with 7 bases identical to TRBD1. Losses at the gene ends were 2 bases for V and 4 bases for J; bases not matched to a gene: 8. This CDR3 has 15 amino acids. CDR1 is SGHRS and CDR2 is YFSETQ in the germline V gene. The CDR3 DNA follows: TGCGCCAGCAGCTTAGTCCGGGCAGGGGGCACTGAAGCTTTCTTT. It encodes CASSLVRAGGTEAFF.

V and J are TRBV15 and TRBJ2-7; D possibly matches TRBD1 or TRBD2 (5 bases each). V lost 0 bases to trimming and J lost 0 bases, with 12 bases between them. The CDR3 covers 16 residues. Germline V lookup: CDR1 LNHNV, CDR2 YYDKDF (reference sequence). The CDR3 DNA reads as TGTGCCACCAGCAGAGATAACGGGGCCATCTCCTACGAGCAGTACTTC. Translation: CATSRDNGAISYEQYF.

This chain links TRBV7-9 with TRBJ2-7, with D possibly matching TRBD2 (5 bases). V shed 8 bases and J shed 5 bases, with 16 bases lying between them. Germline assignment: CDR1 SEHNR and CDR2 FQNEAQ (reference sequence). The CDR3 has 13 amino acids. CDR3 sequence reads: CASGPTSFHEQYF. DNA for the CDR3: TGTGCCAGCGGCCCCACTAGTTTCCACGAGCAGTACTTC.

There are a few counts of this clonotype. V gene TRBV11-2 combines with J gene TRBJ2-5; D is uncertain. The germline V and J ends were trimmed by 0 bases and 0 bases, with 17 bases remaining between them. The CDR3 is 18 residues long. CDR1 SGHAT and CDR2 FQNNGV come from the germline V gene. This CDR3 is CASSLDSAQVGYQETQYF. The CDR3 DNA is TGTGCCAGCAGCTTAGATAGTGCCCAAGTTGGGTACCAAGAGACCCAGTACTTC.

J is TRBJ2-7 and V is TRBV20-1; 9 bases fit TRBD1. CDR3 length: 14 amino acids. Germline CDR1 reads DFQATT; CDR2 reads SNEGSKA (reference sequence). Germline trimming cut 6 bases from V and 1 base from J; bases unmatched to any gene: 7. The CDR3 sequence is CSARGQGRSYEQYF. The CDR3 DNA follows: TGCAGTGCCCGAGGACAGGGGCGATCCTACGAGCAGTACTTC.

V and J are TRBV7-9 and TRBJ2-7; TRBD2 agrees at 7 bases. Germline values: CDR1 SEHNR, CDR2 FQNEAQ (reference sequence). The CDR3 is made up of 13 amino acids. V lost 6 bases and J lost 6; bases outside the gene matches: 8. The CDR3 reads CASSPPWEGEQYF. CDR3 sequence (DNA): TGTGCCAGCAGTCCCCCCTGGGAGGGCGAGCAGTACTTC.

The CDR3 coding sequence is TGCAGTGCTAGAGATCGGGGCAGGGGCTACAATGAGCAGTTCTTC. Translated, it gives CSARDRGRGYNEQFF. The rearrangement uses TRBV20-1 and TRBJ2-1; D may be TRBD1 (6 bases). CDR3 length: 15 amino acids. The germline V and J ends were trimmed by 0 bases and 3 bases, with 12 bases remaining between them. The germline gives CDR1 DFQATT, CDR2 SNEGSKA (reference sequence).

The count of this clonotype is one. CDR3 amino acids: CASSYLQGLFTEAFF. CDR3 nucleotides: TGTGCCAGCAGTTACCTACAGGGGTTATTCACTGAAGCTTTCTTT. The chain carries TRBV6-2 or TRBV6-3 and TRBJ1-1; TRBD1 aligns across 7 bases. With 2 bases clipped from V and 4 bases from J, the junction kept 7 bases outside the gene matches. The CDR3 covers 15 residues. CDR1 and CDR2 from the germline V gene are MNHEY and SVGEGT.

This clonotype occurred a few times. The J gene is TRBJ2-7, the V gene TRBV5-1; D gene unclear. CDR1 and CDR2 from the germline V gene are SGHRS and YFSETQ. This CDR3 has 11 residues. V was shortened by 6 bases and J by 3 bases, with 7 bases between the two germline ends. The CDR3 spells CASKSYYEQYF. CDR3 sequence (DNA): TGCGCCAGCAAATCGTACTACGAGCAGTACTTC.